The clone carrying this T cell receptor beta chain was seen only once. What it binds is not known. MiXCR was run by TCRdb on the 5' RACE reads, yielding one entry per CDR3 protein. Of around 1.7 million distinct CDR3 sequences listed, roughly a third were seen once; the top ten hold about 0.27%. Trimming removed 6 bases at V and 5 bases at J, with 20 bases between. The CDR3 extends over 16 amino acids. The sample is drawn from a study of identical twins. Everyone who donated was a healthy Caucasian. General study results and limits: Interpretation of the results relied on cross-sectional statistical analysis and not on following the same donors. Models, which agreed with sharing between unrelated individuals, nonetheless underestimated the out-of-frame TCR alpha sharing seen in monozygotic twins. Cord blood beta clonotypes that were abundant carried fewer insertions, and memory repertoires showed no such trend.

The rearrangement joins TRBV12-3 or TRBV12-4 to TRBJ2-1; TRBD2 might be the D (5 bases). This TCR came from a newborn girl in good health. The specimen sequenced was cord blood. The CDR3 here is CASRSYSGLRNNEQFF. The CDR3 region has the DNA TGTGCCAGCAGATCCTACAGCGGATTGAGAAACAATGAGCAGTTCTTC.